This T cell receptor beta chain was profiled in a study of blood T cell repertoires in COVID-19. Study-level background: Acute and convalescent COVID-19 specimens originated in the United States, Italy and Spain. Sample material is recorded as cDNA or gDNA derived from T cells, B-cell-depleted T cells, or PBMCs.

Per the germline V gene, CDR1 is MNHEY and CDR2 is SVGAGI. Trimming took 6 bases from V and 5 from J; bases not matched to a gene: 8. The CDR3 has 14 residues. Authors' analysis steps: Amplifying reference gene primers gave estimates of nucleated cell counts. Sequenced by immunoSEQ multiplex PCR; TCRdb stores in-frame clones only, minus some. D and trimming were read from the DNA, whereas the V and J calls and clone size are those reported in that table. The table lists 70,000 or so clones, 70% to 90% of them singletons. V usage is TRBV6-5 and J usage is TRBJ2-3, with TRBD1 matching 7 bases. The origin of this receptor is a woman over 75 with active COVID-19. The source material was peripheral blood. CDR3 protein: CASRFGTDKDTQYF. The CDR3 DNA is TGTGCCAGCAGATTCGGGACAGATAAAGATACGCAGTATTTT.